A selection of T cell receptor beta chains follows, all from one sample in a study of T cell responses to AZD1222 COVID-19 vaccine. Sequencing was performed with immunoSEQ multiplex PCR; in TCRdb, only in-frame clones are kept and a portion is missing. Of roughly 55,000 clones in the sample, roughly nine tenths were seen once. The sequencing used peripheral blood, collected on day 0 of AZD1222 vaccination. These receptors were collected from an adult in good health. CDR3s leave out the opening cysteine and the closing phenylalanine or tryptophan.

TRBV5-1	TRBJ2-2	ASSLRGQANTGELF
TRBV7-9	TRBJ2-1	ASSFTGAYNEQF
TRBV7-2	TRBJ2-7	ASSLEAGGPYEQY
TRBV29-1	TRBJ1-2	SVERGQGANYGYT
TRBV6-6	TRBJ1-1	ASSYPASTGGGKAF
TRBV7-9	TRBJ2-1	ASSLAGTNEQF
TRBV29-1	TRBJ1-1	SAGGQNTEAF
TRBV14	TRBJ1-1	ASSLRTGGPEAF
TRBV28	TRBJ1-5	ASSLLQASKQPQH
TRBV7-9	TRBJ2-7	ASSFSETYEQY
TRBV5-8	TRBJ2-7	ASSFQTGAYEQY
TRBV7-9	TRBJ2-5	ASSLETSPQY
TRBV11-2	TRBJ2-1	ASSFQPDSRGL
TRBV6-2/TRBV6-3	TRBJ1-1	ASSARFQGDTEAF
TRBV5-1	TRBJ2-1	ASSSGMDRGYNEQF
TRBV27	TRBJ2-2	ARAGLAEEGVNTGELF
TRBV29-1	TRBJ2-7	SVAAGVIDEQY
TRBV10-3	TRBJ2-1	AIGLAGGGEQF
TRBV29-1	TRBJ1-2	SVRPGLGYGYT
TRBV18	TRBJ2-7	ASSPLAGVAEQY
TRBV2	TRBJ1-1	ASSDLPTQQAF
TRBV19	TRBJ1-4	ASSPQGQGMVRLF
TRBV11-2	TRBJ1-1	ASSLAGHHTEAF
TRBV7-9	TRBJ2-1	ASSLEKTSSSYNEQF
TRBV20-1	TRBJ2-1	SASTLAVTYNEQF
TRBV29-1	TRBJ1-1	SVAGSADTEAF
TRBV3-1/TRBV3-2	TRBJ1-2	ASSQASGQGGYGYT
TRBV6-5	TRBJ1-2	ASSYSRGYGYT
TRBV5-4	TRBJ2-7	ASSKRTGDYEQY
TRBV5-1	TRBJ1-1	ASSFFRANTEAF
TRBV28	TRBJ1-4	ASSPPTGGHEKLF
TRBV28	TRBJ2-7	ASSFALGTSGRAYEQY
TRBV15	TRBJ2-3	ATSHADSGSVRTDTQY
TRBV5-1	TRBJ1-5	ASSLMGPQSPQH
TRBV19	TRBJ1-2	ASSIDQGDGYT
TRBV7-8	TRBJ1-5	ASSQGTVENQPQH
TRBV28	TRBJ2-7	ASGQSLNYEQY
TRBV3-1/TRBV3-2	TRBJ2-5	ASSQDPAGGWTQY
TRBV3-1/TRBV3-2	TRBJ2-1	ASSQVVGRIGQF
TRBV30	TRBJ2-1	AWSSKRGYNEQF
TRBV6-5	TRBJ1-1	ASSFATGNTEAF
TRBV7-9	TRBJ1-2	ASSLEVSAGYT
TRBV30	TRBJ1-2	ACPGTSGGYT
TRBV7-3	TRBJ2-7	ASSSTRGYEQY
TRBV6-6	TRBJ2-7	ASSLQGSYEQY
TRBV6-5	TRBJ2-7	ASSWDSRAGEQY
TRBV6-5	TRBJ2-3	ASSWTGPTDTQY
TRBV28	TRBJ2-1	ASSFPASGSQSYNEQF
TRBV4-1	TRBJ1-4	ASSRTAVTNEKLF
TRBV30	TRBJ1-5	AWSEGQLTGDQPQH
TRBV7-2	TRBJ2-7	ASSLGRTYEQY